The T cell receptor beta chain described here comes from a study of blood T cell repertoires in COVID-19. About the study: COVID-19 samples, acute and convalescent, were from the United States, Italy and Spain. The cDNA or gDNA used as material had been derived from T cells, B-cell-depleted T cells, or PBMCs.

In the original processing: Amplification of reference gene primers was used by the study to estimate nucleated cell counts. Measured with immunoSEQ multiplex PCR; TCRdb has only the in-frame clones, and not every one. That table supplies the V and J calls and clone size; D and trimming were determined from the DNA. Of hundreds of thousands of clones listed, 85% to 90% were seen once; the top ten hold about 1%. Germline trimming cut 5 bases from V and 6 bases from J; bases unmatched to any gene: 6. The CDR3 is made up of 12 amino acids. Germline CDR1 and CDR2: SQVTM and ANQGSEA. Two negative PCRs, clearance, or symptom resolution characterized the recovered Cohort 3 donors.

The V gene is TRBV29-1, the J gene TRBJ1-1; TRBD1 aligns across 7 bases. This sequence originates from a young man who had recovered from COVID-19. Source material: PBMCs or T cells enriched from blood (not recorded which). The CDR3 bases are TGCAGCGTTCAGCCCCAGGGGGCTGAAGCTTTCTTT. Residues: CSVQPQGAEAFF.